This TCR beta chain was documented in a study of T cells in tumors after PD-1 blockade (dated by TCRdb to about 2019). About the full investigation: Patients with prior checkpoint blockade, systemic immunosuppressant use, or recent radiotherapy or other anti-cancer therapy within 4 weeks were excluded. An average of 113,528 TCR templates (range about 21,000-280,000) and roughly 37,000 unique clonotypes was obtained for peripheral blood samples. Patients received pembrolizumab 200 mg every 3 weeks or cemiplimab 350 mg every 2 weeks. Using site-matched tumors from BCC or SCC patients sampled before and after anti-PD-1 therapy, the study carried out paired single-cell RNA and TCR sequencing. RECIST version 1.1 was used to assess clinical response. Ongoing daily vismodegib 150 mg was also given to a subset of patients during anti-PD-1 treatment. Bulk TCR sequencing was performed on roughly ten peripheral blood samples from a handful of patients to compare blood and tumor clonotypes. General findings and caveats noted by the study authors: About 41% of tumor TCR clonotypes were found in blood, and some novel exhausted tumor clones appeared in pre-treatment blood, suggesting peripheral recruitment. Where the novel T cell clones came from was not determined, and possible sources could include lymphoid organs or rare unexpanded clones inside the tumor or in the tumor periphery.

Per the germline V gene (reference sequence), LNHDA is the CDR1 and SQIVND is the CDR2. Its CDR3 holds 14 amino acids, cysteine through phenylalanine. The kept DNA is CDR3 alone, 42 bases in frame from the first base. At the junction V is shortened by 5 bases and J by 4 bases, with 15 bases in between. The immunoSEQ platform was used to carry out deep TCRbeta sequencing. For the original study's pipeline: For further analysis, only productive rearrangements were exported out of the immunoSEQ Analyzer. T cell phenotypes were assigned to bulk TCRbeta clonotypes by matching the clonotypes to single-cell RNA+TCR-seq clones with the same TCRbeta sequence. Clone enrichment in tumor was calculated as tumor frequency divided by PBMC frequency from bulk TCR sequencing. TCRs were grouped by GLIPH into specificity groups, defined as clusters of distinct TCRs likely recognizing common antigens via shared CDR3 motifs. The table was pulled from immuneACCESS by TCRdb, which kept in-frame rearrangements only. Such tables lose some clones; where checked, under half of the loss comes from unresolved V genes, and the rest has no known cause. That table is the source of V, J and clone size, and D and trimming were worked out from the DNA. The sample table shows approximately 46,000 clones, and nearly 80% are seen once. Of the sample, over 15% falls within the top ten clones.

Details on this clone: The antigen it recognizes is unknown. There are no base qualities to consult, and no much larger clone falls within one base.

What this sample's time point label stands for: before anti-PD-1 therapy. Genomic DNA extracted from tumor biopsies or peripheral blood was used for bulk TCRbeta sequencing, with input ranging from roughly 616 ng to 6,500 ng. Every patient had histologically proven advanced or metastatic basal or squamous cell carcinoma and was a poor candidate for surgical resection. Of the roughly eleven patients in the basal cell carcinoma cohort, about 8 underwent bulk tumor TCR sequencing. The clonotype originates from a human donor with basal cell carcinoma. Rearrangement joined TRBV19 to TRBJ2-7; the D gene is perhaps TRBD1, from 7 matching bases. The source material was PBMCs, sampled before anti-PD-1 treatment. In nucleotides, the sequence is TGTGCCAGTAGTCCCCGGGGGACAGCTTACGAGCAGTACTTC. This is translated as CASSPRGTAYEQYF.